This is a list of T cell receptor beta chains from one sample in a study of control samples from healthy donors and cancer patients. Profiled with immunoSEQ multiplex PCR; TCRdb holds only in-frame clones, not every one. This repertoire shows fewer than 200,000 clones, 85% to 90% found once; its top ten account for 4.9%. Sequencing was carried out using blood. The source of these receptors is a woman aged 25 to 39 in good health. Both conserved end residues are part of each CDR3.

cdr3_aa: CASSLAGYYNEQFF
j_call: TRBJ2-1
cdr3_length: 14
v_call: TRBV10-2

cdr3_aa: CASSPRTGSQETQYF
j_call: TRBJ2-5
cdr3_length: 15
v_call: TRBV18

cdr3_aa: CASSVRGLAGNTIYF
j_call: TRBJ1-3
cdr3_length: 15
v_call: TRBV9

cdr3_aa: CASRLAELYEQYF
j_call: TRBJ2-7
cdr3_length: 13
v_call: TRBV6-5

cdr3_aa: CASPGTGRNSPLHF
j_call: TRBJ1-6
cdr3_length: 14
v_call: TRBV2

cdr3_aa: CASSQEKISGNTIYF
j_call: TRBJ1-3
cdr3_length: 15
v_call: TRBV3-1/TRBV3-2

cdr3_aa: CASSPGQEYNEQFF
j_call: TRBJ2-1
cdr3_length: 14
v_call: TRBV2

cdr3_aa: CASSRQGPNSPLHF
j_call: TRBJ1-6
cdr3_length: 14
v_call: TRBV6-5

cdr3_aa: CATSSGGTDTQYF
j_call: TRBJ2-3
cdr3_length: 13
v_call: TRBV15

cdr3_aa: CAISESGRDRSPLHF
j_call: TRBJ1-6
cdr3_length: 15
v_call: TRBV10-3

cdr3_aa: CSASARGSTDTQYF
j_call: TRBJ2-3
cdr3_length: 14
v_call: TRBV20-1

cdr3_aa: CASSFKGNQPQHF
j_call: TRBJ1-5
cdr3_length: 13
v_call: TRBV12-3/TRBV12-4

cdr3_aa: CSVESPADTQYF
j_call: TRBJ2-3
cdr3_length: 12
v_call: TRBV29-1

cdr3_aa: CASSSREGWNEQFF
j_call: TRBJ2-1
cdr3_length: 14
v_call: TRBV27

cdr3_aa: CATSRDPGVGEQYF
j_call: TRBJ2-7
cdr3_length: 14
v_call: TRBV15

cdr3_aa: CASTRGGAGEKLFF
j_call: TRBJ1-4
cdr3_length: 14
v_call: TRBV28

cdr3_aa: CASSLGRGDYNEQFF
j_call: TRBJ2-1
cdr3_length: 15
v_call: TRBV7-2

cdr3_aa: CASSFAGAHRSLHF
j_call: TRBJ1-6
cdr3_length: 14
v_call: TRBV28

cdr3_aa: CASSLINQPQHF
j_call: TRBJ1-5
cdr3_length: 12
v_call: TRBV28

cdr3_aa: CASSSMGGGIQETQYF
j_call: TRBJ2-5
cdr3_length: 16
v_call: TRBV28

cdr3_aa: CASPRRGVTEAFF
j_call: TRBJ1-1
cdr3_length: 13
v_call: TRBV6-5

cdr3_aa: CASIRTLNPNTEAFF
j_call: TRBJ1-1
cdr3_length: 15
v_call: TRBV19

cdr3_aa: CASSHTSGRGGETQYF
j_call: TRBJ2-5
cdr3_length: 16
v_call: TRBV3-1/TRBV3-2

cdr3_aa: CSARRGGEQFF
j_call: TRBJ2-1
cdr3_length: 11
v_call: TRBV20-1

cdr3_aa: CASSLVATSGTNEQFF
j_call: TRBJ2-1
cdr3_length: 16
v_call: TRBV5-6

cdr3_aa: CSGRNYEQYF
j_call: TRBJ2-7
cdr3_length: 10
v_call: TRBV20-1

cdr3_aa: CASGWSGGAGRTEAFF
j_call: TRBJ1-1
cdr3_length: 16
v_call: TRBV10-2

cdr3_aa: CASSTRTGAYSNQPQHF
j_call: TRBJ1-5
cdr3_length: 17
v_call: TRBV7-8

cdr3_aa: CASSLERESEQFF
j_call: TRBJ2-1
cdr3_length: 13
v_call: TRBV7-2

cdr3_aa: CASSLGSTTYEQYF
j_call: TRBJ2-7
cdr3_length: 14
v_call: TRBV7-2

cdr3_aa: CASSPGTASYEQYF
j_call: TRBJ2-7
cdr3_length: 14
v_call: TRBV13

cdr3_aa: CASSFGTSFEQYF
j_call: TRBJ2-7
cdr3_length: 13
v_call: TRBV7-9

cdr3_aa: CASSETRGSEQYF
j_call: TRBJ2-7
cdr3_length: 13
v_call: TRBV6-4

cdr3_aa: CASTDLGGSGNTIYF
j_call: TRBJ1-3
cdr3_length: 15
v_call: TRBV2

cdr3_aa: CASSVEGLNSPLHF
j_call: TRBJ1-6
cdr3_length: 14
v_call: TRBV9

cdr3_aa: CASSATSTGPEQYF
j_call: TRBJ2-7
cdr3_length: 14
v_call: TRBV9

cdr3_aa: CAWSPLAGALPTGELFF
j_call: TRBJ2-2
cdr3_length: 17
v_call: TRBV30

cdr3_aa: CASSLGQGREKLFF
j_call: TRBJ1-4
cdr3_length: 14
v_call: TRBV5-1

cdr3_aa: CASSSTSGTGTGNTIYF
j_call: TRBJ1-3
cdr3_length: 17
v_call: TRBV27

cdr3_aa: CASSLGTSGSHNEQFF
j_call: TRBJ2-1
cdr3_length: 16
v_call: TRBV27

cdr3_aa: CASSLPGTNYGYTF
j_call: TRBJ1-2
cdr3_length: 14
v_call: TRBV28

cdr3_aa: CASSSAPTTEAFF
j_call: TRBJ1-1
cdr3_length: 13
v_call: TRBV6-5

cdr3_aa: CASSVGTGLTGELFF
j_call: TRBJ2-2
cdr3_length: 15
v_call: TRBV9

cdr3_aa: CASNSWGSGRDTQYF
j_call: TRBJ2-3
cdr3_length: 15
v_call: TRBV2

cdr3_aa: CASSDGTSVYEQYF
j_call: TRBJ2-7
cdr3_length: 14
v_call: TRBV6-1

cdr3_aa: CASSPRTGSGYEQYF
j_call: TRBJ2-7
cdr3_length: 15
v_call: TRBV18

cdr3_aa: CASSSGYENQPQHF
j_call: TRBJ1-5
cdr3_length: 14
v_call: TRBV19

cdr3_aa: CASSLGASNQPQHF
j_call: TRBJ1-5
cdr3_length: 14
v_call: TRBV7-8

cdr3_aa: CASSPRPGGGPLNEQFF
j_call: TRBJ2-1
cdr3_length: 17
v_call: TRBV28

cdr3_aa: CASSRTSGGLSSYEQYF
j_call: TRBJ2-7
cdr3_length: 17
v_call: TRBV10-1

cdr3_aa: CATSRGGAGKNIQYF
j_call: TRBJ2-4
cdr3_length: 15
v_call: TRBV15